One sample yielded the 14 T cell receptor beta chains listed below, sequenced in a study of response to subunit inactivated influenza vaccine (dated by TCRdb to the late 2010s). Receptor libraries were prepared by RT-PCR. Sequencing relied on an Illumina HiSeq 2500. Using fastp at Q25 and MiXCR, TCRdb reprocessed the public reads and kept productive beta chains. All rows with the same CDR3 protein become a single entry with the most common DNA and genes. In this sample the table shows roughly 760,000 distinct CDR3 sequences, around 20% of which occur a single time. Roughly 10% of the sample lies in the top ten. The sample consisted of PBMCs from blood, taken 5 to 6 days after vaccination. Receptor source: a man over 45 who received an inactivated influenza vaccine. Donor details come from another sample of the same person, matched by shared clones.

The chain links TRBV29-1 to TRBJ2-5; the D is unclear. Germline CDR1 is SQVTM and CDR2 is ANQGSEA. The CDR3 loop spans 12 amino acids. Trimming took 4 bases from V and 0 from J, leaving 6 bases between them. CDR3 coding DNA: TGCAGCGTTGGCCAGCACCAAGAGACCCAGTACTTC. Protein product: CSVGQHQETQYF.

The rearrangement joins TRBV4-2 to TRBJ2-2; possibly TRBD2 for D (6 bases). Trimming stripped 3 bases from V and 7 bases from J, with 15 bases between. The CDR3 is 15 residues long. Germline CDR1 and CDR2: LGHNA and YNFKEQ. The CDR3: CASSQGSSDGGELFF. The CDR3 DNA reads TGTGCCAGCAGCCAGGGGTCTAGCGATGGCGGGGAGCTGTTTTTT.

The chain couples TRBV6-6 to TRBJ1-2; D remains unclear. The CDR3 sequence is 13 residues long. Germline assignment: CDR1 MNHNY and CDR2 SVGAGI (reference sequence). Trimming took 4 bases from V and 8 from J, leaving 14 bases between them. CDR3 DNA: TGTGCCAGCAGTTTAACCGGGAACAGAGGCTACACCTTC. It encodes CASSLTGNRGYTF.

The V call is TRBV4-1, the J call TRBJ2-7; D not certain. This CDR3 has 15 residues. CDR1 and CDR2 from the germline V gene are MGHRA and YSYEKL. Trimming left V 2 bases short and J 0 bases short, with 11 bases between. In nucleotides, the CDR3 is TGCGCCAGCAGCCAAAGTCAGGCCGTCTCCTACGAGCAGTACTTC. This encodes CASSQSQAVSYEQYF.

This clonotype came up a few times. The V and J genes are TRBV11-2 and TRBJ2-1; no clear D. The CDR3 has 16 residues. The V gene lost 1 base and the J gene lost 5 bases, with 15 bases spanning the gap. The germline V gene has CDR1 SGHAT and CDR2 FQNNGV. The CDR3 here is CASSLVGSPWDNEQFF. DNA for the CDR3: TGTGCCAGCAGCTTAGTAGGTTCGCCCTGGGACAATGAGCAGTTCTTC.

This clonotype was counted a few times. The chain combines TRBV11-2 with TRBJ1-6; D might be TRBD1 (5 bases). This CDR3 spans 15 amino acids. The V gene's germline CDR1 is SGHAT and CDR2 FQNNGV. V was trimmed by 2 bases and J by 7 bases, leaving 12 bases between them. CDR3 nucleotides: TGTGCCAGCAGCTTAAAGGTCCAGGGAAATTCACCCCTCCACTTT. Translated: CASSLKVQGNSPLHF.

This clonotype was recorded many times. V and J are TRBV5-1 and TRBJ2-5; D is unresolved. The CDR3 loop spans 13 amino acids. Germline CDR1 and CDR2: SGHRS and YFSETQ. V lost 0 bases, J lost 5 bases, and 8 bases lay in between. The CDR3 DNA sequence: TGCGCCAGCAGCTTGGCCCCCCGGGAGACCCAGTACTTC. Its translation is CASSLAPRETQYF.

The chain recombines TRBV7-2 with TRBJ2-5, with 8 bases lining up with TRBD1. The trim removed 3 bases at V and 5 bases at J, leaving 5 bases unmatched. There are 14 residues in the CDR3. From germline, CDR1 is SGHTA and CDR2 FQGNSA. The CDR3 spells CASSFSDRVETQYF. The CDR3 DNA sequence: TGTGCCAGCAGCTTCTCGGACAGGGTGGAGACCCAGTACTTC.

This clonotype was seen only a few times. The chain joins TRBV7-3 to TRBJ1-1; possible D gene TRBD1, 5 bases. CDR3 length: 15 residues. Per the germline V gene, CDR1 is SGHTA and CDR2 is FQGTGA. V lost 2 bases to trimming and J lost 0 bases, with 10 bases between them. The CDR3 bases are TGTGCCAGCAGCTTACGGGGGTCGATGAACACTGAAGCTTTCTTT. Its translation is CASSLRGSMNTEAFF.

In its sample, this clonotype was seen a few times. The chain combines TRBV10-3 with TRBJ2-7; 13 bases are shared with TRBD2. The germline gives CDR1 ENHRY, CDR2 SYGVKD. V shed 10 bases and J 7 bases; nucleotides not matched to a gene: 13. CDR3 length equals 15 residues. CDR3 residues: CATLRTSGGPREQYF. The CDR3 DNA reads as TGTGCCACATTGAGGACTAGCGGGGGCCCCCGGGAGCAGTACTTC.

The V call is TRBV9, the J call TRBJ2-2; 8 nucleotides agree with TRBD2. Germline trimming cut 0 bases from V and 4 bases from J; bases unmatched to any gene: 11. CDR3 length: 18 residues. Germline lookup yields CDR1 SGDLS and CDR2 YYNGEE. The CDR3 spells CASSVVPAGVFGTGELFF. In DNA form, the CDR3 reads TGTGCCAGCAGCGTAGTTCCAGCGGGAGTTTTTGGCACCGGGGAGCTGTTTTTT.

This chain links TRBV10-3 with TRBJ2-1; the match to TRBD1 covers 11 bases. Germline CDR1 and CDR2: ENHRY and SYGVKD. J gave up 8 bases and V 2 bases, and 2 bases lay outside the gene matches. CDR3 length equals 14 residues. The chain's CDR3 is CAISEGQGADEQFF. The CDR3 region has the DNA TGTGCCATCAGTGAGGGACAGGGGGCCGATGAGCAGTTCTTC.

The V gene is TRBV9, the J gene TRBJ2-7; D remains unclear. The V end was cut by 0 bases, the J end by 7 bases, with 11 bases between. This CDR3 has 13 residues. Germline V lookup: CDR1 SGDLS, CDR2 YYNGEE. The CDR3 DNA reads as TGTGCCAGCAGCGTAGACCAGGTTGGTGAGCAGTACTTC. It translates to CASSVDQVGEQYF.

This clonotype was counted between two and nine times. The CDR3 DNA is TGCGCCAGCAGCTACTGGGGGAACACCGGGGAGCTGTTTTTT. It specifies CASSYWGNTGELFF. V is TRBV5-1 and J is TRBJ2-2; no clear D gene. V gave up 3 bases and J gave up 1 base, with 7 bases separating them. The CDR3 is made up of 14 amino acids. Germline assignment: CDR1 SGHRS and CDR2 YFSETQ.